The 29 T cell receptor beta chains below all came from one sample that was sequenced in a study of siplizumab effects on memory and regulatory T cells. Profiling relied on immunoSEQ multiplex PCR, and the TCRdb table lists in-frame clones only, not all of them. The sample carries 85,000 to 130,000 clones, approximately 93% recorded once. Sequenced material: Tregs sorted from blood. The receptors stem from a human donor in good health.

This sequence joins TRBV19 and TRBJ1-1; 8 nucleotides match TRBD1. Germline-derived CDR1 and CDR2 are LNHDA and SQIVND (reference sequence). The CDR3 covers 14 residues. V trimming: 4 bases; J trimming: 2 bases; junction bases outside the gene matches: 3. CDR3 bases: TGTGCCAGTAGTACAACAGGGGGAAACACTGAAGCTTTCTTT. As protein: CASSTTGGNTEAFF.

The chain's CDR3 is CASSGQRGETQYF. CDR3 sequence (DNA): TGTGCCAGCAGTGGACAGAGGGGAGAGACCCAGTACTTC. The V and J genes are TRBV6-1 and TRBJ2-5; D may correspond to TRBD1 or TRBD2 (5 bases each). This CDR3 contains 13 residues. Germline CDR1 and CDR2: MNHNS and SASEGT. V was shortened by 4 bases and J by 4 bases, with 10 bases between the two germline ends.

This chain uses TRBV10-3 with TRBJ1-1, with D unclear. This CDR3 region has 13 residues. CDR1 is ENHRY and CDR2 is SYGVKD in the germline V gene. The V and J ends lost 0 bases and 0 bases respectively, with 2 bases between them. CDR3 DNA: TGTGCCATCAGTGAGTCCCTGAACACTGAAGCTTTCTTT. Protein: CAISESLNTEAFF.

The chain is built from TRBV6-1 and TRBJ2-7; no firm D call. V was clipped by 6 bases and J by 1 base, with 13 bases between them. The CDR3 extends over 14 amino acids. Germline V gene sequence: CDR1 MNHNS, CDR2 SASEGT. The CDR3 DNA follows: TGTGCCAGCAGCTTTACGGAGCAGTCCTACGAGCAGTACTTC. Protein product: CASSFTEQSYEQYF.

J is TRBJ2-7 and V is TRBV2; 7 bases are shared with TRBD1. Germline V gene lookup returns CDR1 SNHLY and CDR2 FYNNEI. The CDR3 loop spans 14 amino acids. With V trimmed by 4 bases and J by 0 bases, 3 bases remained unmatched. CDR3 protein: CASSADRSSYEQYF. As DNA, the CDR3 is TGTGCCAGCAGTGCGGACAGGAGCTCCTACGAGCAGTACTTC.

The chain couples TRBV7-9 to TRBJ2-1; 7 bases align to TRBD2. Losses at the gene ends were 3 bases for V and 5 bases for J; bases not matched to a gene: 13. Germline V gene data show CDR1 as SEHNR and CDR2 as FQNEAQ (reference sequence). The CDR3 covers 17 residues. The CDR3 coding sequence is TGTGCCAGCAGCTTTCGTGCGGGAGCTCCGGGGAACAATGAGCAGTTCTTC. Amino acids: CASSFRAGAPGNNEQFF.

The rearrangement uses TRBV18 and TRBJ2-5, with D tentatively TRBD1 or TRBD2 (5 bases each). The CDR3 length is 15 residues. The germline V gene encodes CDR1 KGHSH and CDR2 LQKENI. V was pared by 3 bases and J by 1 base, with 12 bases between. The CDR3 protein is CASSPRDGTQETQYF. CDR3 bases: TGTGCCAGCTCACCGAGGGACGGAACCCAAGAGACCCAGTACTTC.

The V call is TRBV6-6, the J call TRBJ1-2; perhaps TRBD1 as D (5 bases). The CDR3 length is 16 residues. Per germline, CDR1 MNHNY and CDR2 SVGAGI (reference sequence). Between the trimmed V and J ends, which lost 6 bases and 4 bases, there was a span of 21 bases. CDR3 loop: CASRLPGPTWGYGYTF. The CDR3 DNA sequence: TGTGCCAGCAGACTCCCGGGACCGACCTGGGGCTATGGCTACACCTTC.

This chain links TRBV20-1 with TRBJ2-3; D not certain. V lost 2 bases and J lost 5, with 2 bases in between. The CDR3 contains 10 residues. Germline V gene data show CDR1 as DFQATT and CDR2 as SNEGSKA (reference sequence). CDR3 region: CSARRDTQYF. CDR3 nucleotides: TGCAGTGCTAGACGAGATACGCAGTATTTT.

The CDR3 DNA follows: TGTGCCAGCAGCAGACGGTTTGGGGGCCTAGCAGCAGATACGCAGTATTTT. Its translation: CASSRRFGGLAADTQYF. The rearrangement uses TRBV7-2 and TRBJ2-3; perhaps TRBD1 as D (6 bases). V was trimmed by 5 bases and J by 4 bases, leaving 22 bases between them. Per germline, CDR1 SGHTA and CDR2 FQGNSA. The CDR3 contains 17 residues.

The rearrangement uses TRBV21-1 and TRBJ1-1; TRBD1 is the table's D call, not checked against the DNA. TRBV21-1 is assigned pseudogene status. CDR3 length: 12 amino acids. CDR3 sequence: CASSKGTGRTFF. In DNA form, the CDR3 reads TGTGCCAGCAGCAAAGGGACAGGGAGGACTTTCTTT.

This rearrangement joins TRBV9 to TRBJ1-5; D is perhaps TRBD1 (5 bases). The germline V gene has CDR1 SGDLS and CDR2 YYNGEE. V gave up 3 bases and J gave up 5 bases, with 9 bases separating them. The CDR3 length is 13 residues. The CDR3 sequence is CASSASGHQPQHF. In DNA form, the CDR3 reads TGTGCCAGCAGCGCGTCAGGGCATCAGCCCCAGCATTTT.

This clone was detected a few times. The V gene is TRBV6-5, the J gene TRBJ1-6, with unresolved D. With 6 bases removed from V and 14 bases from J, the gap between germline ends came to 17 bases. The CDR3 length is 13 residues. Germline loops: CDR1 MNHEY, CDR2 SVGAGI. The CDR3 DNA reads TGTGCCAGCAGCCTAGATAACGGGTCTACCCTCCACTTT. It codes for CASSLDNGSTLHF.

V gene TRBV11-3 combines with J gene TRBJ1-1; D not certain. CDR1 SGHNT and CDR2 YENEEA come from the germline V gene. This CDR3 comprises 13 residues. V lost 5 bases and J 7 bases, leaving 14 bases between the germline ends. CDR3 residues: CASSKQRWGEAFF. CDR3 nucleotide sequence: TGTGCCAGCAGCAAGCAGCGATGGGGTGAAGCTTTCTTT.

This clone was recorded only once. The gene calls are TRBV29-1 and TRBJ2-5; weak D call: TRBD1 (8 bases). The CDR3 spans 13 residues. Trimming cost V 7 bases and J 5 bases, with 17 bases left between them. Germline V gives CDR1 SQVTM, CDR2 ANQGSEA. The CDR3 region is CSAGRTGRETQYF. The DNA of the CDR3 is TGCAGCGCCGGGAGGACAGGGCGCGAGACCCAGTACTTC.

This clone was picked up one time. The chain recombines TRBV6-5 with TRBJ2-2; 10 bases line up with TRBD2. V shed 2 bases and J 6 bases; nucleotides not matched to a gene: 0. The CDR3 spans 14 residues. Germline assignment: CDR1 MNHEY and CDR2 SVGAGI. This CDR3 reads CASSYGTSAGELFF. CDR3 nucleotide sequence: TGTGCCAGCAGTTACGGGACTAGCGCCGGGGAGCTGTTTTTT.

The rearrangement links TRBV5-1 to TRBJ1-5, with TRBD1 matching 8 bases. CDR3 length: 16 residues. The V gene's germline CDR1 is SGHRS and CDR2 YFSETQ. J was trimmed by 7 bases and V by 0 bases; bases with no gene match: 9. This CDR3 is CASSLDGQGSGQPQHF. For the CDR3, the DNA is TGCGCCAGCAGCTTGGACGGACAGGGATCGGGGCAGCCCCAGCATTTT. Supplemented by reference TRBV5-1 and TRBJ1-5, the full variable domain reads KAGVTQTPRYLIKTRGQQVTLSCSPISGHRSVSWYQQTPGQGLQFLFEYFSETQRNKGNFPGRFSGRQFSNSRSEMNVSTLELGDSALYLCASSLDGQGSGQPQHFGDGTRLSIL.

V usage is TRBV15 and J usage is TRBJ2-1; D is unresolved. The CDR3 totals 15 residues. Trimming shortened V by 0 bases and J by 3 bases, and 9 bases separated the two germline ends. CDR1 LNHNV and CDR2 YYDKDF come from the germline V gene (reference sequence). The CDR3 nucleotides are TGTGCCACCAGCAGAGATGGGCGCTTCTACAATGAGCAGTTCTTC. Amino acids: CATSRDGRFYNEQFF.

V usage is TRBV5-1 and J usage is TRBJ1-1; TRBD1 might be the D (5 bases). V was shortened by 0 bases and J by 4 bases, with 10 bases between the two germline ends. Germline V gene sequence: CDR1 SGHRS, CDR2 YFSETQ. The CDR3 is 14 amino acids. CDR3 in amino acids: CASSLARRGTEAFF. The CDR3 region has the DNA TGCGCCAGCAGCTTGGCCAGGAGGGGCACTGAAGCTTTCTTT.

The V and J genes are TRBV4-2 and TRBJ2-5; 13 nucleotides line up with TRBD2. The CDR3 runs to 17 residues. Germline V gives CDR1 LGHNA, CDR2 YNFKEQ. Unmatched junction bases numbered 8, after V lost 1 base and J lost 6 bases. CDR3 nucleotides: TGTGCCAGCAGCCAAGGGACTAGCGGGAGAGGGGAAAAGACCCAGTACTTC. It is translated as CASSQGTSGRGEKTQYF.

The chain has TRBV27 and TRBJ2-7; no reliable D call. V was cut by 8 bases and J by 0 bases, with 11 bases left in between. Germline V lookup: CDR1 MNHEY, CDR2 SMNVEV (reference sequence). The CDR3 totals 13 residues. CDR3 in amino acids: CASRKTISYEQYF. The CDR3, as DNA: TGTGCCAGCCGCAAAACGATCTCCTACGAGCAGTACTTC.

The chain has TRBV5-1 and TRBJ2-5, with 7 bases aligning to TRBD1. Near its end, the DNA agrees better with TRBJ2-7, so the J call may be wrong. Germline V gives CDR1 SGHRS, CDR2 YFSETQ. The CDR3 runs to 14 residues. CDR3 residues: CASSSGQPSYEQYF. CDR3 nucleotides: TGCGCCAGCAGCTCGGGACAGCCCTCCTACGAGCAGTACTTC.

V is TRBV9 and J is TRBJ1-6; TRBD1 is a possible D gene (5 bases). The CDR3 is 17 amino acids. Germline loops: CDR1 SGDLS, CDR2 YYNGEE. Trimming took 0 bases from V and 8 from J, leaving 18 bases between them. For the CDR3, the DNA is TGTGCCAGCAGCGTAGGGGTGGGACCCCCATTAGATTCACCCCTCCACTTT. It translates to CASSVGVGPPLDSPLHF.

J is TRBJ2-2 and V is TRBV18; the D gene is possibly TRBD1 (5 bases). From germline, CDR1 is KGHSH and CDR2 LQKENI. This CDR3 has 14 residues. V was pared by 5 bases and J by 0 bases, with 7 bases between. The CDR3 DNA reads TGTGCCAGCTCAAGGGGTACGAACACCGGGGAGCTGTTTTTT. Residues: CASSRGTNTGELFF.

The chain is built from TRBV4-1 and TRBJ1-3, with D unclear. Germline CDR1 is MGHRA and CDR2 is YSYEKL. The V gene lost 1 base and the J gene lost 0 bases, with 10 bases spanning the gap. This CDR3 is built from 16 residues. The DNA of the CDR3 is TGCGCCAGCAGCCAAGCCGACGGGATCTCTGGAAACACCATATATTTT. It codes for CASSQADGISGNTIYF.

This clone was detected only once. The CDR3 region has the DNA TGTGCCAGCAGCGTCGGTAGCGCATCATCGGGTAATGAGCAGTTCTTC. It translates to CASSVGSASSGNEQFF. The genes are TRBV9 and TRBJ2-1; D possibly corresponds to TRBD2 (5 bases). Germline V gene lookup returns CDR1 SGDLS and CDR2 YYNGEE. The CDR3 extends over 16 amino acids. V was pared by 2 bases and J by 7 bases, with 19 bases between.

The chain uses TRBV11-2 and TRBJ2-1; a possible D gene is TRBD1 (5 bases). Trimming removed 1 base at V and 4 bases at J, with 11 bases between. This CDR3 is built from 15 residues. From germline, CDR1 is SGHAT and CDR2 FQNNGV. CDR3 region: CASSLGATVYNEQFF. The CDR3 nucleotides read TGTGCCAGCAGCTTAGGGGCGACAGTTTACAATGAGCAGTTCTTC.

V usage is TRBV7-2 and J usage is TRBJ2-5; no clear D. Germline V gives CDR1 SGHTA, CDR2 FQGNSA. V was trimmed by 2 bases and J by 2 bases, leaving 12 bases between them. This CDR3 has 15 amino acids. DNA for the CDR3: TGTGCCAGCAGCTTAAATACCGGAAATCAAGAGACCCAGTACTTC. Translating it yields CASSLNTGNQETQYF.

This chain uses TRBV27 with TRBJ2-1; 8 nucleotides align to TRBD1. This CDR3 is built from 17 residues. Trimming at V came to 6 bases and at J to 0 bases, leaving 10 bases not matched to a gene. CDR1 MNHEY and CDR2 SMNVEV come from the germline V gene (reference sequence). CDR3 nucleotides: TGTGCCAGCAGCTCGGGACAGGTTGGGCCCTCCTACAATGAGCAGTTCTTC. It translates to CASSSGQVGPSYNEQFF.